The source of this T cell receptor (beta chain) is a study of T cell responses to AZD1222 COVID-19 vaccine. Points from the study as a whole: Clonal diversity may have been underestimated in mostly white British donors.

With regard to this clone: Its cognate antigen is unknown.

Germline V lookup: CDR1 LGHNT, CDR2 FRNRAP. The CDR3 totals 13 residues. V was pared by 1 base and J by 5 bases, with 1 base of the junction left unmatched. Generated by immunoSEQ multiplex PCR, the TCRdb table keeps only in-frame clones and is missing some. Counted here are over 85,000 clones, around nine tenths occurring once; the ten biggest clones make up about a sixth. This chain uses TRBV12-5 with TRBJ1-1; TRBD1 matches at 7 bases. This specimen was peripheral blood, taken 28 days after the second AZD1222 dose. The sequence came from an adult who received the AZD1222 COVID-19 vaccine. CDR3 protein: CASGLGGQTEAFF. Written as DNA, the CDR3 is TGTGCTAGTGGTTTGGGGGGACAGACTGAAGCTTTCTTT.